This entry concerns a single T cell receptor beta chain. This entry belongs to a study of blood T cell repertoires in COVID-19. This CDR3 has 15 amino acids. How the authors handled the data: Counts of nucleated cells, estimated from reference gene primer amplification, were obtained. Some clones are missing from TCRdb's copy, which holds only in-frame ones; the method was immunoSEQ multiplex PCR. D and trimming were read from the DNA, whereas the V and J calls and clone size are those reported in that table. The table has about 35,000 clones, around 90% seen once. Material: peripheral blood. The V and J genes are TRBV21-1 and TRBJ2-7; the D segment call TRBD1 is taken from the table without a DNA check. TRBV21-1 is marked as a pseudogene. The TCR comes from a human donor in a cohort sampled during active COVID-19. The CDR3 loop is CASSKRQRSSYEQYF. CDR3 DNA sequence: TGTGCCAGCAGCAAAAGACAGCGATCATCCTACGAGCAGTACTTC.